What follows are 23 T cell receptor beta chains derived from one specimen sequenced in a study of siplizumab effects on memory and regulatory T cells. Profiled with immunoSEQ multiplex PCR; TCRdb holds only in-frame clones, not every one. The repertoire has about 98,000 clones, about 90% of them found once; the top ten carry roughly 1.1%. Sequenced sample: CD4+ T cells sorted from blood. The receptors come from a human donor in good health.

The genes are TRBV11-2 and TRBJ2-1; D possibly matches TRBD1 or TRBD2 (5 bases each). This CDR3 contains 15 residues. Germline CDR1 reads SGHAT; CDR2 reads FQNNGV. The V end was cut by 8 bases, the J end by 3 bases, with 17 bases between. CDR3 protein: CASAGEEGIYNEQFF. CDR3 DNA: TGTGCCAGCGCCGGAGAAGAGGGGATCTACAATGAGCAGTTCTTC.

This clone was observed once. The genes are TRBV28 and TRBJ1-5; D is undetermined. V lost 4 bases and J 3 bases, leaving 10 bases between the germline ends. The length of the CDR3 is 14 residues. Germline CDR1 and CDR2: MDHEN and SYDVKM. The CDR3 DNA reads TGTGCCAGCAGTTATATTTTAGACAATCAGCCCCAGCATTTT. The encoded protein is CASSYILDNQPQHF.

This rearrangement joins TRBV7-9 to TRBJ2-3, with 7 bases identical to TRBD2. The CDR3 loop spans 15 amino acids. J was trimmed by 1 base and V by 2 bases; bases with no gene match: 3. The germline CDR1 and CDR2 sequences are SEHNR and FQNEAQ (reference sequence). As DNA, the CDR3 is TGTGCCAGCAGCTTAACCCTAGCGGGCACAGATACGCAGTATTTT. Translation gives CASSLTLAGTDTQYF.

The genes are TRBV27 and TRBJ1-2, with D unresolved. The CDR3 covers 14 residues. In germline, CDR1 is MNHEY, CDR2 SMNVEV (reference sequence). V lost 3 bases and J lost 8, with 16 bases in between. In DNA, the CDR3 is TGTGCCAGCAGTTTTTATCCGGGGTCCCAAGGCTACACCTTC. It encodes CASSFYPGSQGYTF.

This chain uses TRBV6-1 with TRBJ1-5, with 7 bases that match TRBD1. The CDR3 has 15 residues. Germline CDR1 and CDR2: MNHNS and SASEGT. The ends lost 3 bases at V and 4 bases at J; junction bases unmatched: 6. This CDR3 is CASSDTHRGNQPQHF. The CDR3, as DNA: TGTGCCAGCAGTGATACCCACAGGGGAAATCAGCCCCAGCATTTT.

J is TRBJ2-1 and V is TRBV30, with TRBD2 matching 8 bases. The germline gives CDR1 GTSNPN, CDR2 SVGIG (reference sequence). The ends lost 5 bases at V and 10 bases at J; junction bases unmatched: 13. The CDR3 extends over 14 amino acids. The CDR3 DNA sequence: TGTGCCTGGGACCCCGCCGGCCGGGGGGGGGAGCAGTTCTTC. Protein: CAWDPAGRGGEQFF.

This clone has only one observation. V gene TRBV20-1 combines with J gene TRBJ2-3; D gene ambiguous. V gave up 6 bases and J gave up 8 bases, with 12 bases separating them. The CDR3 totals 11 residues. CDR1 is DFQATT, CDR2 SNEGSKA, per germline (reference sequence). The CDR3 DNA follows: TGCAGTGCGCACAGAAGCACTACGCAGTATTTT. It is translated as CSAHRSTTQYF.

V is TRBV7-6 and J is TRBJ1-4; the D is unclear. The CDR3 runs to 13 residues. V was cut by 1 base and J by 8 bases, with 8 bases left in between. The V gene's germline CDR1 is SGHVS and CDR2 FNYEAQ. The chain's CDR3 is CASSLVGREKLFF. CDR3 nucleotides: TGTGCCAGCAGCTTAGTTGGGAGGGAAAAACTGTTTTTT.

CDR3 bases: TGCAGCGTTGTTGGGGGGAGGGGTGTCAATGAGCAGTTCTTC. It codes for CSVVGGRGVNEQFF. The V call is TRBV29-1, the J call TRBJ2-1; 7 bases map to TRBD2. Germline V gives CDR1 SQVTM, CDR2 ANQGSEA. Trimming took 4 bases from V and 6 from J; bases not matched to a gene: 9. This CDR3 spans 14 amino acids.

This clone showed up just a few times. V is TRBV18 and J is TRBJ2-1; 9 positions match TRBD1. V was pared by 3 bases and J by 6 bases, with 9 bases of the junction left unmatched. The CDR3 is 16 amino acids. Germline V gives CDR1 KGHSH, CDR2 LQKENI. The CDR3 protein is CASSPQRDRVFNEQFF. DNA for the CDR3: TGTGCCAGCTCACCGCAGAGGGACAGGGTTTTCAATGAGCAGTTCTTC.

The V call is TRBV19, the J call TRBJ2-7; TRBD1 matches 8 bases. Germline lookup yields CDR1 LNHDA and CDR2 SQIVND (reference sequence). Trimming took 4 bases from V and 4 from J; bases not matched to a gene: 6. The CDR3 is made up of 14 amino acids. This chain's CDR3 is CASSTGTGRYEQYF. The CDR3 coding sequence is TGTGCCAGTAGTACCGGGACAGGTCGATACGAGCAGTACTTC. The complete variable domain, with remaining parts taken from reference TRBV19 and TRBJ2-7, reads DGGITQSPKYLFRKEGQNVTLSCEQNLNHDAMYWYRQDPGQGLRLIYYSQIVNDFQKGDIAEGYSVSREKKESFPLTVTSAQKNPTAFYLCASSTGTGRYEQYFGPGTRLTVT.

The chain joins TRBV9 to TRBJ2-1, with TRBD1 matching over 9 bases. V shed 2 bases, J shed 3 bases, and the junction held 3 bases outside the gene matches. The germline CDR1 and CDR2 sequences are SGDLS and YYNGEE. The CDR3 is 15 residues long. DNA of the CDR3: TGTGCCAGCAGCGTCGACAGGGGGTTCTACAATGAGCAGTTCTTC. Translation: CASSVDRGFYNEQFF.

The chain is built from TRBV5-4 and TRBJ2-5, with D uncertain. This CDR3 region has 12 residues. Trimming pared 3 bases from V and 1 base from J, leaving 4 bases between. Germline-derived CDR1 and CDR2 are SGHNT and YYREEE (reference sequence). CDR3 nucleotides: TGTGCCAGCAGCTGGACCCAAGAGACCCAGTACTTC. It yields the protein CASSWTQETQYF.

CDR3 sequence (DNA): TGTGCCAGCAGCGTAGCTGGTAGCGGGATAATCGCTAATGAGCAGTTCTTC. It yields the protein CASSVAGSGIIANEQFF. This chain connects TRBV9 to TRBJ2-1, with 8 positions matching TRBD2. The CDR3 sequence is 17 residues long. V gave up 0 bases and J gave up 7 bases; unmatched junction bases: 12. The V gene's germline CDR1 is SGDLS and CDR2 YYNGEE.

The chain employs TRBV18 and TRBJ1-1; the D is unclear. The CDR3 length is 11 residues. The V gene lost 2 bases and the J gene lost 6 bases, with 4 bases spanning the gap. Germline values: CDR1 KGHSH, CDR2 LQKENI. The CDR3 DNA reads as TGTGCCAGCTCACCAATCGCTGAAGCTTTCTTT. It is translated as CASSPIAEAFF.

The chain combines TRBV15 with TRBJ2-5; 7 positions agree with TRBD2. V gave up 7 bases and J gave up 2 bases; unmatched junction bases: 7. The CDR3 has 14 amino acids. CDR1 is LNHNV and CDR2 is YYDKDF in the germline V gene (reference sequence). The CDR3 coding sequence is TGTGCCACCATGGCGGGAGAAAGTCAAGAGACCCAGTACTTC. This sequence encodes CATMAGESQETQYF.

To note about this clone: This sample also contains other DNA sequences that code for the same CDR3. The genes are TRBV11-2 and TRBJ1-2, with TRBD1 matching 7 bases. The CDR3 runs to 15 residues. The germline CDR1 and CDR2 sequences are SGHAT and FQNNGV. The trim removed 4 bases at V and 8 bases at J, leaving 13 bases unmatched. For the CDR3, the DNA is TGTGCCAGCAGCTCTTTGACAGGGAAGGGTGGGGGCTACACCTTC. Its translation is CASSSLTGKGGGYTF.

The genes are TRBV19 and TRBJ2-1; the D gene could be TRBD1 or TRBD2 (5 bases each). The germline CDR1 and CDR2 sequences are LNHDA and SQIVND (reference sequence). The CDR3 covers 13 residues. The V and J ends lost 2 bases and 9 bases respectively, with 11 bases between them. The DNA for the CDR3 is TGTGCCAGTAGTATAAGGGTGGGGGTTGAGCAGTTCTTC. Its translation: CASSIRVGVEQFF.

V gene TRBV7-2 combines with J gene TRBJ2-1, with 7 bases identical to TRBD2. CDR3 length: 14 residues. The germline V gene encodes CDR1 SGHTA and CDR2 FQGNSA. V lost 4 bases and J lost 9; bases outside the gene matches: 9. CDR3 residues: CASSSGGRAGEQFF. The DNA of the CDR3 is TGTGCCAGCAGCTCTGGGGGGAGGGCCGGTGAGCAGTTCTTC.

The J gene is TRBJ1-1, the V gene TRBV6-6; D is undetermined. CDR1 MNHNY and CDR2 SVGAGI come from the germline V gene (reference sequence). Trimming cost V 8 bases and J 1 base, with 8 bases left between them. The CDR3 is made up of 12 amino acids. The CDR3 DNA is TGTGCCAGCTGGGCCTCGAACACTGAAGCTTTCTTT. It encodes CASWASNTEAFF.

The CDR3 reads CASSLEVGGETQYF. The DNA for the CDR3 is TGTGCCAGCAGCTTAGAAGTGGGAGGAGAGACCCAGTACTTC. The J gene is TRBJ2-5, the V gene TRBV11-2; D is perhaps TRBD2 (6 bases). Trimming stripped 0 bases from V and 4 bases from J, with 9 bases between. The CDR3 consists of 14 residues. Germline lookup yields CDR1 SGHAT and CDR2 FQNNGV.

The chain uses TRBV19 and TRBJ1-2; the D is unclear. CDR1 LNHDA and CDR2 SQIVND come from the germline V gene (reference sequence). V lost 6 bases and J 0 bases, leaving 11 bases between the germline ends. This CDR3 spans 14 amino acids. The CDR3 loop is CASSISAPNYGYTF. The CDR3 DNA reads TGTGCCAGTAGCATCAGTGCACCTAACTATGGCTACACCTTC.

The rearrangement links TRBV9 to TRBJ2-3; weak D call: TRBD2 (5 bases). The germline gives CDR1 SGDLS, CDR2 YYNGEE. The CDR3 contains 15 residues. V lost 2 bases and J lost 1, with 11 bases in between. The CDR3 DNA reads TGTGCCAGCAGCGTGACCGGGATCCGCACAGATACGCAGTATTTT. It yields the protein CASSVTGIRTDTQYF.